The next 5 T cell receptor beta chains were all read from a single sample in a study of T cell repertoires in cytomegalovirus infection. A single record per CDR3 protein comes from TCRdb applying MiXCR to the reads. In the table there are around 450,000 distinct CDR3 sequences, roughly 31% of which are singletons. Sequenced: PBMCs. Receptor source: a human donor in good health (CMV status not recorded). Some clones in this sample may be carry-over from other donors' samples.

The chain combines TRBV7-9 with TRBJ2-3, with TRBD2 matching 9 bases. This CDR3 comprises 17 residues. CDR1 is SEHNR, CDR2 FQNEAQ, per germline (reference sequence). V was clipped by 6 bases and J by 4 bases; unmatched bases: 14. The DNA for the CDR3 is TGTGCCAGCAGGCCGCCTGGGCGGGGGGGCCGGGCAGATACGCAGTATTTT. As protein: CASRPPGRGGRADTQYF.

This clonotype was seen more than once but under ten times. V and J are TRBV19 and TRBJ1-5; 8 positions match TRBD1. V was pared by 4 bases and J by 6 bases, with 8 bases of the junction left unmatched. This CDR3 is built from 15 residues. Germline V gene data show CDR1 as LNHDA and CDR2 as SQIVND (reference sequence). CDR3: CASSTTGVRGQPQHF. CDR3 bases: TGTGCCAGTAGTACGACAGGGGTTCGGGGTCAGCCCCAGCATTTT.

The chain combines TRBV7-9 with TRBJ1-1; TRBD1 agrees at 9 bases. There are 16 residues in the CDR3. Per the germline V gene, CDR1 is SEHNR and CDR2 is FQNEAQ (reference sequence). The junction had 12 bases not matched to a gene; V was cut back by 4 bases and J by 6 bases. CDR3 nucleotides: TGTGCCAGCAGCTCGCCCAACAGGGGGCTGTATTCTGAAGCTTTCTTT. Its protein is CASSSPNRGLYSEAFF.

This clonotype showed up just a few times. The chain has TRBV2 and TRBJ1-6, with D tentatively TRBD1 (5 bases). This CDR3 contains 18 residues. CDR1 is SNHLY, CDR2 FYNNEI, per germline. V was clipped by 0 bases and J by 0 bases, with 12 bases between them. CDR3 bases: TGTGCCAGCAGTGAAGCCCCCGGGACCAGCTCCTATAATTCACCCCTCCACTTT. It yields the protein CASSEAPGTSSYNSPLHF.

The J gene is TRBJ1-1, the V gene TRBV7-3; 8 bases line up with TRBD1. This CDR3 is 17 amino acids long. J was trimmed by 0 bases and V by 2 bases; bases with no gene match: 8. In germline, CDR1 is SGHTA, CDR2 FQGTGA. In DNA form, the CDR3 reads TGTGCCAGCAGCTTAGTTGGGGCAGGGGGCATGAACACTGAAGCTTTCTTT. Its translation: CASSLVGAGGMNTEAFF.